This is a list of T cell receptor beta chains from one sample in a study of read filtering for tumor transcriptome and immune sequencing. Each CDR3 protein is one row after TCRdb ran MiXCR on the reads. The sample lists around 130,000 distinct CDR3 sequences, approximately 12% seen once, with roughly 9.6% in the top ten. Input material: a population of CD138-negative cells sorted from bone marrow. Receptors originate from a donor aged 40 or over with multiple myeloma. Each CDR3 is given with its conserved first and last residue. D genes are given only for firm matches. Clone size is shown for a subset of rows, as once, few, many or a class of expanded clone.

V gene: TRBV6-5; D gene: -; clone size: many; J gene: TRBJ1-5; CDR3 protein: CASSPQGNQPQHF; CDR3 DNA: TGTGCCAGCTCACCCCAGGGCAATCAGCCCCAGCATTTT
V gene: TRBV18; D gene: TRBD2; clone size: many; J gene: TRBJ2-1; CDR3 protein: CASSRETGTSPYNEQFF; CDR3 DNA: TGTGCCAGCTCTCGCGAAACCGGGACTAGTCCCTACAATGAGCAGTTCTTC
V gene: TRBV15; D gene: -; clone size: few; J gene: TRBJ2-4; CDR3 protein: CATSRDLAENIQYF; CDR3 DNA: TGTGCCACCAGCAGAGACCTGGCGGAAAACATTCAGTACTTC
V gene: TRBV20-1; D gene: TRBD1; clone size: many; J gene: TRBJ2-7; CDR3 protein: CSATWTGASYEQYF; CDR3 DNA: TGCAGTGCTACCTGGACAGGGGCCTCCTACGAGCAGTACTTC
V gene: TRBV2; D gene: TRBD2; clone size: many; J gene: TRBJ2-5; CDR3 protein: CASSGSSGRAETQYF; CDR3 DNA: TGTGCCAGCAGTGGGTCTAGCGGGAGGGCCGAGACCCAGTACTTC
V gene: TRBV29-1; D gene: TRBD2; clone size: few; J gene: TRBJ2-5; CDR3 protein: CSASLSGSVGETQYF; CDR3 DNA: TGCAGCGCCTCGTTGAGCGGGAGTGTGGGAGAGACCCAGTACTTC
V gene: TRBV28; D gene: TRBD1; clone size: -; J gene: TRBJ1-5; CDR3 protein: CASRGDRAGVYSNQPQHF; CDR3 DNA: TGTGCCAGCAGGGGGGACAGGGCTGGGGTGTATAGCAATCAGCCCCAGCATTTT
V gene: TRBV6-5; D gene: -; clone size: many; J gene: TRBJ2-7; CDR3 protein: CASSYSSGSGGGGYEQYF; CDR3 DNA: TGTGCCAGCAGTTACTCGAGTGGATCAGGAGGGGGGGGCTACGAGCAGTACTTC
V gene: TRBV7-2; D gene: -; clone size: many; J gene: TRBJ2-7; CDR3 protein: CASSLVGRDEQYF; CDR3 DNA: TGTGCCAGCAGCTTAGTGGGTAGGGACGAGCAGTACTTC
V gene: TRBV2; D gene: -; clone size: many; J gene: TRBJ2-2; CDR3 protein: CASRSAGELFF; CDR3 DNA: TGTGCCAGCAGGAGCGCCGGGGAGCTGTTTTTT
V gene: TRBV7-9; D gene: TRBD2; clone size: -; J gene: TRBJ2-2; CDR3 protein: CASLLAANTGELFF; CDR3 DNA: TGTGCCAGCTTACTAGCGGCGAACACCGGGGAGCTGTTTTTT
V gene: TRBV30; D gene: -; clone size: many; J gene: TRBJ2-7; CDR3 protein: CAWSGLSEHGGPYEQYF; CDR3 DNA: TGTGCCTGGAGTGGTTTGTCTGAACATGGGGGACCCTACGAGCAGTACTTC
V gene: TRBV2; D gene: TRBD2; clone size: many; J gene: TRBJ2-3; CDR3 protein: CASRALGLAITDTQYF; CDR3 DNA: TGTGCCAGCAGGGCCCTGGGACTAGCGATCACAGATACGCAGTATTTT
V gene: TRBV12-3/TRBV12-4; D gene: TRBD1; clone size: once; J gene: TRBJ1-1; CDR3 protein: CASSPGGFAEAFF; CDR3 DNA: TGTGCCAGCAGCCCAGGGGGCTTCGCTGAAGCTTTCTTT
V gene: TRBV3-1; D gene: -; clone size: many; J gene: TRBJ2-1; CDR3 protein: CASSQSQGSYNEQFF; CDR3 DNA: TGTGCCAGCAGCCAAAGTCAGGGGTCCTACAATGAGCAGTTCTTC
V gene: TRBV6-2/TRBV6-3; D gene: TRBD2; clone size: -; J gene: TRBJ2-1; CDR3 protein: CASNVRAGITYNEQFF; CDR3 DNA: TGTGCCAGCAATGTTCGAGCGGGGATTACCTACAATGAGCAGTTCTTC
V gene: TRBV14; D gene: -; clone size: many; J gene: TRBJ1-2; CDR3 protein: CASSQMTPNRKLNYGYTF; CDR3 DNA: TGTGCCAGCAGCCAAATGACCCCAAACCGTAAGCTTAACTATGGCTACACCTTC
V gene: TRBV15; D gene: -; clone size: many; J gene: TRBJ1-1; CDR3 protein: CATSRDRRQNTEAFF; CDR3 DNA: TGTGCCACCAGCAGAGATCGTCGCCAGAACACTGAAGCTTTCTTT
V gene: TRBV5-1; D gene: TRBD1; clone size: few; J gene: TRBJ1-1; CDR3 protein: CASSPGQGAGVTEAFF; CDR3 DNA: TGCGCCAGCAGCCCTGGACAGGGGGCGGGGGTCACTGAAGCTTTCTTT
V gene: TRBV18; D gene: -; clone size: many; J gene: TRBJ2-4; CDR3 protein: CASSPLETTKNIQYF; CDR3 DNA: TGTGCCAGCTCACCACTGGAGACCACCAAAAACATTCAGTACTTC
V gene: TRBV29-1; D gene: -; clone size: many; J gene: TRBJ2-5; CDR3 protein: CSVETGRLETQYF; CDR3 DNA: TGCAGCGTTGAAACCGGGAGACTGGAGACCCAGTACTTC
V gene: TRBV5-1; D gene: -; clone size: many; J gene: TRBJ2-2; CDR3 protein: CASSLSGTVNTGELFF; CDR3 DNA: TGCGCCAGCAGCTTATCCGGGACGGTGAACACCGGGGAGCTGTTTTTT
V gene: TRBV30; D gene: -; clone size: many; J gene: TRBJ2-1; CDR3 protein: CAWSVEKVDNEQFF; CDR3 DNA: TGTGCCTGGAGTGTAGAGAAGGTTGACAATGAGCAGTTCTTC
V gene: TRBV12-3/TRBV12-4; D gene: -; clone size: many; J gene: TRBJ2-7; CDR3 protein: CASSSRGTAYEQYF; CDR3 DNA: TGTGCCAGCAGTTCCCGCGGGACAGCCTACGAGCAGTACTTC
V gene: TRBV7-9; D gene: TRBD1; clone size: once; J gene: TRBJ2-7; CDR3 protein: CASSANPGQAGEQYF; CDR3 DNA: TGTGCCAGCAGCGCTAACCCGGGACAGGCCGGAGAGCAGTACTTC
V gene: TRBV29-1; D gene: -; clone size: many; J gene: TRBJ1-1; CDR3 protein: CSVNSLNTEAFF; CDR3 DNA: TGCAGCGTTAACAGTTTGAACACTGAAGCTTTCTTT
V gene: TRBV20-1; D gene: TRBD1; clone size: many; J gene: TRBJ2-5; CDR3 protein: CSAETGGETQYF; CDR3 DNA: TGCAGTGCCGAGACAGGGGGAGAGACCCAGTACTTC
V gene: TRBV5-6; D gene: -; clone size: many; J gene: TRBJ2-3; CDR3 protein: CASSRLQAGTDTQYF; CDR3 DNA: TGTGCCAGCAGCCGACTGCAGGCGGGCACAGATACGCAGTATTTT
V gene: TRBV12-3/TRBV12-4; D gene: -; clone size: many; J gene: TRBJ1-1; CDR3 protein: CASLAQGNTEAFF; CDR3 DNA: TGTGCCAGCCTAGCGCAAGGGAACACTGAAGCTTTCTTT
V gene: TRBV29-1; D gene: -; clone size: many; J gene: TRBJ2-1; CDR3 protein: CSAIQGYNEQFF; CDR3 DNA: TGCAGCGCGATTCAGGGGTACAATGAGCAGTTCTTC
V gene: TRBV20-1; D gene: TRBD2; clone size: many; J gene: TRBJ2-3; CDR3 protein: CSASSGYTDTQYF; CDR3 DNA: TGCAGTGCGTCTAGCGGGTACACAGATACGCAGTATTTT
V gene: TRBV21-1; D gene: -; clone size: few; J gene: TRBJ1-5; CDR3 protein: CASSKAPGGDWDGPHQPQHF; CDR3 DNA: TGTGCCAGCAGCAAAGCTCCGGGGGGGGATTGGGACGGACCCCATCAGCCCCAGCATTTT
V gene: TRBV3-1; D gene: TRBD2; clone size: many; J gene: TRBJ2-7; CDR3 protein: CASSQSLAGGYEQYF; CDR3 DNA: TGTGCCAGCAGCCAATCCCTAGCGGGGGGCTACGAGCAGTACTTC
V gene: TRBV6-5; D gene: -; clone size: -; J gene: TRBJ1-4; CDR3 protein: CASSYGTTNEKLVF; CDR3 DNA: TGTGCCAGCAGTTACGGAACAACTAATGAAAAACTGGTCTTT
V gene: TRBV20-1; D gene: -; clone size: -; J gene: TRBJ2-1; CDR3 protein: CSASGALNEQFF; CDR3 DNA: TGCAGTGCTAGCGGGGCGCTCAATGAGCAGTTCTTC
V gene: TRBV20-1; D gene: TRBD1; clone size: many; J gene: TRBJ2-1; CDR3 protein: CSATRQGYEQFF; CDR3 DNA: TGCAGTGCAACGAGACAGGGCTATGAGCAGTTCTTC
V gene: TRBV3-1; D gene: TRBD1; clone size: -; J gene: TRBJ1-5; CDR3 protein: CASSQGGQVNNQPQHF; CDR3 DNA: TGTGCCAGCAGCCAAGGTGGACAGGTAAACAATCAGCCCCAGCATTTT
V gene: TRBV3-1; D gene: TRBD2; clone size: many; J gene: TRBJ2-7; CDR3 protein: CASSQGLAGVYEQYF; CDR3 DNA: TGTGCCAGCAGCCAAGGACTAGCGGGAGTCTACGAGCAGTACTTC
V gene: TRBV19; D gene: -; clone size: many; J gene: TRBJ2-3; CDR3 protein: CASSRGADADTQYF; CDR3 DNA: TGTGCCAGTAGTAGGGGGGCGGACGCAGATACGCAGTATTTT
V gene: TRBV20-1; D gene: TRBD2; clone size: many; J gene: TRBJ2-3; CDR3 protein: CSAETSVAGTDTQYF; CDR3 DNA: TGCAGTGCCGAAACTAGCGTGGCGGGTACAGATACGCAGTATTTT
V gene: TRBV19; D gene: -; clone size: many; J gene: TRBJ1-5; CDR3 protein: CASSKQGQTQPQHF; CDR3 DNA: TGTGCCAGTAGTAAACAGGGCCAAACCCAGCCCCAGCATTTT
V gene: TRBV6-5; D gene: -; clone size: many; J gene: TRBJ2-6; CDR3 protein: CASSASGWGANVLTF; CDR3 DNA: TGTGCCAGCAGTGCCTCAGGGTGGGGGGCCAACGTCCTGACTTTC
V gene: TRBV23-1; D gene: TRBD2; clone size: many; J gene: TRBJ2-1; CDR3 protein: CASSRAGGGCNEQFF; CDR3 DNA: TGCGCCAGCAGTCGTGCGGGAGGGGGTTGTAATGAGCAGTTCTTC
V gene: TRBV4-1; D gene: -; clone size: many; J gene: TRBJ1-1; CDR3 protein: CASSQEGRVNTEAFF; CDR3 DNA: TGCGCCAGCAGCCAAGAAGGCAGGGTGAACACTGAAGCTTTCTTT
V gene: TRBV19; D gene: TRBD1; clone size: few; J gene: TRBJ2-3; CDR3 protein: CASRKQGQTTDTQYF; CDR3 DNA: TGTGCCAGTAGGAAGCAGGGACAGACCACAGATACGCAGTATTTT
V gene: TRBV3-1; D gene: -; clone size: -; J gene: TRBJ2-3; CDR3 protein: CASGQAMAGTDTQYF; CDR3 DNA: TGTGCCAGCGGCCAGGCAATGGCAGGCACAGATACGCAGTATTTT